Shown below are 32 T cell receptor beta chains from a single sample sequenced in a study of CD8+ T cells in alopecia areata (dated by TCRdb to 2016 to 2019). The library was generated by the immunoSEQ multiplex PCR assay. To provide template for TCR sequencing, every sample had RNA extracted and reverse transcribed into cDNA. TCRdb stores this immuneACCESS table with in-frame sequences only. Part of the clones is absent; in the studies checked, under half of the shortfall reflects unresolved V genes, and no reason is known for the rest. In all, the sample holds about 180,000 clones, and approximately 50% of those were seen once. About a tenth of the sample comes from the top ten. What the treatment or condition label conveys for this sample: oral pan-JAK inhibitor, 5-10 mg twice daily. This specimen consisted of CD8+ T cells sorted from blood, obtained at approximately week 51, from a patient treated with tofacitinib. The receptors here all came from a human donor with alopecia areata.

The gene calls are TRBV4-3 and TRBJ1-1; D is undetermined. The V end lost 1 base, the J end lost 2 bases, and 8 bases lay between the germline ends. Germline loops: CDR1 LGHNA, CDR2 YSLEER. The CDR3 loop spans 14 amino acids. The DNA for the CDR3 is TGCGCCAGCAGCCAAGTTCAATCAAACACTGAAGCTTTCTTT. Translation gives CASSQVQSNTEAFF.

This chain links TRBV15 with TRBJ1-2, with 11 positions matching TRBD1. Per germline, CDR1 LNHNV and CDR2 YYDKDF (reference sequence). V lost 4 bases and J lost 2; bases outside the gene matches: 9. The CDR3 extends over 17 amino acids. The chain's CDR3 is CATSIYHRTGGNYGYTF. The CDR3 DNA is TGTGCCACCAGCATATATCACCGGACAGGGGGCAACTATGGCTACACCTTC.

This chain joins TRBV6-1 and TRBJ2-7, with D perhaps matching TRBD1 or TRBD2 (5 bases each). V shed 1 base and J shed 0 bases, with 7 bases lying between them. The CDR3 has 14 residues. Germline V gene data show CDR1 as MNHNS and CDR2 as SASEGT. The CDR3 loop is CASSEGGFSYEQYF. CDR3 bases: TGTGCCAGCAGTGAAGGGGGGTTCTCCTACGAGCAGTACTTC.

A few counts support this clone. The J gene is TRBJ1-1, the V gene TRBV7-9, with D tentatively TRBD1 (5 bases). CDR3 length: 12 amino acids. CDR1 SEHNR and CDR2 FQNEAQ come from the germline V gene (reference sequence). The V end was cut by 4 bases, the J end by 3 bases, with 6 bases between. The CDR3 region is CASSSGHTEAFF. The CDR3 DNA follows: TGTGCCAGCAGCTCGGGACACACTGAAGCTTTCTTT.

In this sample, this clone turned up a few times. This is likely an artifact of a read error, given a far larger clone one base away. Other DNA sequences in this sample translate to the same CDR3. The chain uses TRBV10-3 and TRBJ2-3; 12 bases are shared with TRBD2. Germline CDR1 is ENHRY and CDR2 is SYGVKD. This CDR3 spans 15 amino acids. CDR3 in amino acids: CASSEASGGADTQYF. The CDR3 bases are TGTGCCAGCAGTGAAGCTAGCGGGGGGGCCGATACGCAGTATTTT.

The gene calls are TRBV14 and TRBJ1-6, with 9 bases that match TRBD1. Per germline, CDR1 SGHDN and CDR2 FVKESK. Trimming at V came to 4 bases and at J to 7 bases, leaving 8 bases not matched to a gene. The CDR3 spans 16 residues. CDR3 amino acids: CASSPRGQGWNSPLHF. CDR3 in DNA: TGTGCCAGCAGCCCACGAGGACAGGGGTGGAATTCACCCCTCCACTTT.

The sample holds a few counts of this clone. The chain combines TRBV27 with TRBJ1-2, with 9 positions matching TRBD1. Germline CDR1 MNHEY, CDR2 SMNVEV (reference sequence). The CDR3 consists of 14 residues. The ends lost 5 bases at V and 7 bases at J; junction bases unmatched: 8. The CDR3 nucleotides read TGTGCCAGCAGTCCGGGACAGGGAGTAAGTGGCTACACCTTC. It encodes CASSPGQGVSGYTF.

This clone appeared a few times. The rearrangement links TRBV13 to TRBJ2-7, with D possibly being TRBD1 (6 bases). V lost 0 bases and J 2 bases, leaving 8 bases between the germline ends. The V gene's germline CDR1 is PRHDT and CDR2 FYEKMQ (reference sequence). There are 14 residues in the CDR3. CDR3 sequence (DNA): TGTGCCAGCAGCTTAGGACAGGGCCCCTACGAGCAGTACTTC. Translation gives CASSLGQGPYEQYF.

CDR3: CASSDMGTANEKLFF. The CDR3, as DNA: TGTGCCAGCAGTGACATGGGGACAGCTAATGAAAAACTGTTTTTT. This chain connects TRBV6-6 to TRBJ1-4; 7 positions match TRBD1. The CDR3 sequence is 15 residues long. V was clipped by 5 bases and J by 3 bases; unmatched bases: 6. The germline V gene has CDR1 MNHNY and CDR2 SVGAGI (reference sequence).

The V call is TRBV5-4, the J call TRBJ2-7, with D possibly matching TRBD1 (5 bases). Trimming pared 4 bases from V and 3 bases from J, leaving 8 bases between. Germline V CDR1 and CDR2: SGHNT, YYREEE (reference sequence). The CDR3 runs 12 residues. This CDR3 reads CASSQGHYEQYF. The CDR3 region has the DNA TGTGCCAGCAGCCAGGGCCACTACGAGCAGTACTTC.

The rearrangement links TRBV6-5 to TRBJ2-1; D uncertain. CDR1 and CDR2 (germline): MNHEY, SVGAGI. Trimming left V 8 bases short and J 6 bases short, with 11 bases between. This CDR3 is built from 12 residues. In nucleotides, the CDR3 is TGTGCCAGCGGTCGGTGGGGCAATGAGCAGTTCTTC. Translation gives CASGRWGNEQFF.

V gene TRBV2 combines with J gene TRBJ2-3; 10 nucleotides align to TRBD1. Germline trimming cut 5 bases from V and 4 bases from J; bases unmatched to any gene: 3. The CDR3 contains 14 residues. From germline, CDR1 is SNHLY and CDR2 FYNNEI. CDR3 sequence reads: CASSYGTGADTQYF. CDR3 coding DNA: TGTGCCAGCAGTTACGGGACAGGGGCAGATACGCAGTATTTT.

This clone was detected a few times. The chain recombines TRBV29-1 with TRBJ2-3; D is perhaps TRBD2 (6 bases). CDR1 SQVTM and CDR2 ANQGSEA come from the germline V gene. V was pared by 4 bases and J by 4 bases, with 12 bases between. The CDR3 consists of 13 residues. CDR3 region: CSVAAGGADTQYF. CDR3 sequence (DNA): TGCAGCGTTGCGGCTGGCGGGGCAGATACGCAGTATTTT.

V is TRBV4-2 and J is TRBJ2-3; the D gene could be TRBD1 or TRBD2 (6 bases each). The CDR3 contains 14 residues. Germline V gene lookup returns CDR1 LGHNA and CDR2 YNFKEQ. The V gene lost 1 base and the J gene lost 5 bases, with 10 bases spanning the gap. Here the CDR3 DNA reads TGTGCCAGCAGCCAAGCACAGGGAGGAGATACGCAGTATTTT. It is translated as CASSQAQGGDTQYF.

For the CDR3, the DNA is TGTGCCAGCATTACAGTCGGGGCTGAAGCTTTCTTT. It yields the protein CASITVGAEAFF. V is TRBV11-2 and J is TRBJ1-1, with D unresolved. The germline V gene has CDR1 SGHAT and CDR2 FQNNGV. Trimming pared 7 bases from V and 6 bases from J, leaving 12 bases between. The CDR3 runs 12 residues.

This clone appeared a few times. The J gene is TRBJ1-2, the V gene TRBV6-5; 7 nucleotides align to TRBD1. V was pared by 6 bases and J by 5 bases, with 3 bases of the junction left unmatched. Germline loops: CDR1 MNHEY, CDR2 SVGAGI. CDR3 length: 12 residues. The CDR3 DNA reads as TGTGCCAGCAGCGCAGGGGGGTATGGCTACACCTTC. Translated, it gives CASSAGGYGYTF.

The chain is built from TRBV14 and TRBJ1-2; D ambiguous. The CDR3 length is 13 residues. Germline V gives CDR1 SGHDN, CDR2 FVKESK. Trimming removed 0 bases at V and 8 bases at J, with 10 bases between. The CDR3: CASSQDQRVGYTF. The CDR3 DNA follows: TGTGCCAGCAGCCAAGACCAACGAGTCGGCTACACCTTC. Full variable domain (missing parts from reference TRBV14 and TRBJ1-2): EAGVTQFPSHSVIEKGQTVTLRCDPISGHDNLYWYRRVMGKEIKFLLHFVKESKQDESGMPNNRFLAERTGGTYSTLKVQPAELEDSGVYFCASSQDQRVGYTFGSGTRLTVV.

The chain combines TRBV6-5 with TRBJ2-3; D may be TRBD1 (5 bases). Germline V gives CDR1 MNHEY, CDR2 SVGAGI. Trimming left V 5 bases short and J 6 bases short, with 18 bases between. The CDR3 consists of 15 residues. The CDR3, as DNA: TGTGCCAGCAGTACAGGCTCCCCGGGCCCCGATACGCAGTATTTT. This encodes CASSTGSPGPDTQYF.

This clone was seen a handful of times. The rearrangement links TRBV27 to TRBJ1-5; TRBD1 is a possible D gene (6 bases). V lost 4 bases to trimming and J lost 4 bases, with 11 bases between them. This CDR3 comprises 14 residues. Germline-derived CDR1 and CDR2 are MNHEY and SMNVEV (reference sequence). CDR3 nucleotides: TGTGCCAGCAGTTCGACAGGCGCAAATCAGCCCCAGCATTTT. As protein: CASSSTGANQPQHF.

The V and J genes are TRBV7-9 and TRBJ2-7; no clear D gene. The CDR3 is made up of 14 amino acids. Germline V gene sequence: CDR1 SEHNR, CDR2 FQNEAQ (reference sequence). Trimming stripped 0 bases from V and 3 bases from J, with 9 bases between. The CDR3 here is CASSLAGPLYEQYF. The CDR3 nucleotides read TGTGCCAGCAGCTTAGCAGGCCCACTCTACGAGCAGTACTTC.

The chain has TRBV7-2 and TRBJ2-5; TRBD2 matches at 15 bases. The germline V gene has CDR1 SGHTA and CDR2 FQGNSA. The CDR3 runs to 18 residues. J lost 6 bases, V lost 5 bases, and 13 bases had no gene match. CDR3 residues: CASSPPGLAGGAAQTQYF. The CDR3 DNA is TGTGCCAGCAGCCCCCCGGGACTAGCGGGGGGCGCGGCCCAGACCCAGTACTTC.

The CDR3 protein is CASSYIGETQETQYF. As DNA, the CDR3 is TGTGCCAGCAGTTACATCGGGGAGACCCAAGAGACCCAGTACTTC. The rearrangement uses TRBV6-5 and TRBJ2-5, with a possible D match to TRBD2 (5 bases). Germline loops: CDR1 MNHEY, CDR2 SVGAGI. V lost 2 bases and J 1 base, leaving 11 bases between the germline ends. The CDR3 totals 15 residues.

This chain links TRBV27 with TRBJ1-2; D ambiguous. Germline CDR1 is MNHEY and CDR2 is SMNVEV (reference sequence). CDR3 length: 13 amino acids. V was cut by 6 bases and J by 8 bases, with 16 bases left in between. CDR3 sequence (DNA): TGTGCCAGCAGGGAGTCCGGACCATACGGCTACACCTTC. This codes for CASRESGPYGYTF.

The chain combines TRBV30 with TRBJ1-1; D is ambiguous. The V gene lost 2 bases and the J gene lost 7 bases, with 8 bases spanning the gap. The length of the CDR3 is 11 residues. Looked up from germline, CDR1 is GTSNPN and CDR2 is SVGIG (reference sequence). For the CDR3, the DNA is TGTGCCTGGAGTAAGTCTGTTGAAGCTTTCTTT. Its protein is CAWSKSVEAFF.

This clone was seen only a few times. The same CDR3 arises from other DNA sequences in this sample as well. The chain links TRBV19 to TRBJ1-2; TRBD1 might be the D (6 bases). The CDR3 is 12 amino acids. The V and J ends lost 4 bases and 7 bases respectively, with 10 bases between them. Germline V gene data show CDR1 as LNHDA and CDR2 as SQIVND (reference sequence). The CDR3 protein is CASSTQGGGYTF. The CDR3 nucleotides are TGTGCCAGTAGTACACAGGGTGGTGGCTACACCTTC.

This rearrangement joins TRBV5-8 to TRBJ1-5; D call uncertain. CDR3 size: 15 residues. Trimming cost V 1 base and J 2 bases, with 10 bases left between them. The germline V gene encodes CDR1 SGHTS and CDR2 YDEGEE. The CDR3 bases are TGTGCCAGCAGCTTGCGAGGGCGAGGCAATCAGCCCCAGCATTTT. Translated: CASSLRGRGNQPQHF.

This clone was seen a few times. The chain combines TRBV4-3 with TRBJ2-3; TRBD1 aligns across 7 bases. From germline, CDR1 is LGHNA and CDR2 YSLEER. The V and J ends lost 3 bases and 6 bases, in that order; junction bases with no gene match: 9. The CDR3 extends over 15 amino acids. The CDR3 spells CASSQRRTGMDTQYF. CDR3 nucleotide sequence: TGCGCCAGCAGCCAGCGCCGGACAGGCATGGATACGCAGTATTTT.

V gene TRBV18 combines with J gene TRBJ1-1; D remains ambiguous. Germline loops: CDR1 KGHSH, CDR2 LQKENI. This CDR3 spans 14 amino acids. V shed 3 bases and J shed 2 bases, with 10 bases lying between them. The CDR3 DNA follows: TGTGCCAGCTCACCCGGAGAGGGAAACACTGAAGCTTTCTTT. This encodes CASSPGEGNTEAFF.

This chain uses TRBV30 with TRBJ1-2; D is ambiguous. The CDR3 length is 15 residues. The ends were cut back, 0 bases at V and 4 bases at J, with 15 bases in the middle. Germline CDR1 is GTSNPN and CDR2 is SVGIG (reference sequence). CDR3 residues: CAWSVLPIGIYGYTF. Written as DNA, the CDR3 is TGTGCCTGGAGTGTCCTCCCCATAGGGATCTATGGCTACACCTTC.

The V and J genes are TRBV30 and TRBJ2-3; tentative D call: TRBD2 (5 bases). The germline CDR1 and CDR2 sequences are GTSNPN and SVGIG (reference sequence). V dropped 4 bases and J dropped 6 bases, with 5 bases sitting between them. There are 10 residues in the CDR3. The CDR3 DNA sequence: TGTGCCTGGATAGCGGATACGCAGTATTTT. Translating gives CAWIADTQYF.

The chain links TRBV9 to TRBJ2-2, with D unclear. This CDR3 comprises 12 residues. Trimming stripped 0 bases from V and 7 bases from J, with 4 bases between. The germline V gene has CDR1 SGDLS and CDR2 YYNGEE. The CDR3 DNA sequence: TGTGCCAGCAGCGTAGAGGGCGGGGAGCTGTTTTTT. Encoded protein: CASSVEGGELFF.

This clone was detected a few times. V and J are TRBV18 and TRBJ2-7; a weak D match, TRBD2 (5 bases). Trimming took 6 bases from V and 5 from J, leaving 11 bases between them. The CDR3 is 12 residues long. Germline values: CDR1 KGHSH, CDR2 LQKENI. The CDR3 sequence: CASSLSRDEQYF. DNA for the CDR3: TGTGCCAGCTCCCTGTCGCGGGACGAGCAGTACTTC.